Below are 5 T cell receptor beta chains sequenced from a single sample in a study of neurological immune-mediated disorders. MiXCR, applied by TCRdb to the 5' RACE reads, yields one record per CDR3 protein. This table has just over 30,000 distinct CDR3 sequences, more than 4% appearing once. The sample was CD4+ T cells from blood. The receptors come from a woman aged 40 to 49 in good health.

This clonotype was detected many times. The CDR3, as DNA: TGTGCCAGCAGTTACACACCCGCAACTAAGGAGCAGTACTTC. Protein sequence: CASSYTPATKEQYF. The rearrangement joins TRBV12-3 or TRBV12-4 to TRBJ2-7; D unresolved. Trimming took off 4 bases at V and 7 bases at J, with 17 bases between the two ends. The CDR3 sequence is 14 residues long.

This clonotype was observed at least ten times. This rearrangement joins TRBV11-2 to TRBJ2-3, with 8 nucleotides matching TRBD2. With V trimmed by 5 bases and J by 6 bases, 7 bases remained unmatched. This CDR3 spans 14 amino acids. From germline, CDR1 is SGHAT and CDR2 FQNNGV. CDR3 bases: TGTGCCAGCAGCCGTTTAGCGGGAACGGATACGCAGTATTTT. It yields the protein CASSRLAGTDTQYF.

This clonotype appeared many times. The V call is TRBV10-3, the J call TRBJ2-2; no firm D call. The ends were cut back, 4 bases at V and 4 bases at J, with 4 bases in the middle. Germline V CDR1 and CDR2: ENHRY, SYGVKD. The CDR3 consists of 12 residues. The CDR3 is CAISVGTGELFF. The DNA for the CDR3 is TGTGCCATCAGTGTTGGCACCGGGGAGCTGTTTTTT.

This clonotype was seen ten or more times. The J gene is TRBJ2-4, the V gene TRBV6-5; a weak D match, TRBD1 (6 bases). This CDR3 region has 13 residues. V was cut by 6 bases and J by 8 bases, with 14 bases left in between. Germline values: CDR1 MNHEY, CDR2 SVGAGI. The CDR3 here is CASSRGRLDIQYF. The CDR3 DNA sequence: TGTGCCAGCAGCAGGGGTCGGTTGGACATTCAGTACTTC.

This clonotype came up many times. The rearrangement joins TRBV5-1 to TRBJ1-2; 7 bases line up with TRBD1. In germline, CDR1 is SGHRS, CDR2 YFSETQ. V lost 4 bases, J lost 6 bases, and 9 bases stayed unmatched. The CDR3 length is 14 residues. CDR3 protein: CASSLGQPDNGYTF. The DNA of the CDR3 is TGCGCCAGCAGCCTGGGACAGCCGGACAATGGCTACACCTTC.